A single sample is the source of the 9 T cell receptor beta chains below, sequenced in a study of T cell repertoires in cytomegalovirus infection. TCRdb reprocessed the reads via MiXCR and lists one record per CDR3 protein. Of just under 300,000 distinct CDR3 sequences in the sample, roughly a tenth were seen once. Sequencing was carried out using PBMCs. The receptors come from a human donor in good health (CMV status not recorded). Some clones in this sample may be carry-over from other donors' samples.

This clonotype occurred a few times. This rearrangement joins TRBV4-2 to TRBJ2-1, with 11 bases identical to TRBD1. Germline V gene data show CDR1 as LGHNA and CDR2 as YNFKEQ. The J segment lost 8 bases and the V segment lost 1 base, leaving 13 bases of the junction unmatched. This CDR3 spans 18 amino acids. The chain's CDR3 is CASSQGSSGTGGSDEQFF. The CDR3 nucleotides are TGTGCCAGCAGCCAAGGTTCTTCGGGGACAGGGGGTTCCGATGAGCAGTTCTTC.

This clonotype was found many times. Here the CDR3 reads CASSLRQTRTDTQYF. CDR3 nucleotides: TGTGCCAGCTCTCTCCGGCAGACACGCACAGATACGCAGTATTTT. The chain employs TRBV5-4 and TRBJ2-3; D not certain. CDR1 is SGHNT, CDR2 YYREEE, per germline (reference sequence). V was clipped by 7 bases and J by 1 base, with 16 bases between them. The CDR3 has 15 amino acids. Supplemented by reference TRBV5-4 and TRBJ2-3, the full variable domain reads ETGVTQSPTHLIKTRGQQVTLRCSSQSGHNTVSWYQQALGQGPQFIFQYYREEENGRGNFPPRFSGLQFPNYSSELNVNALELDDSALYLCASSLRQTRTDTQYFGPGTRLTVL.

The chain links TRBV11-3 to TRBJ2-3, with 9 bases fitting TRBD1. Per germline, CDR1 SGHNT and CDR2 YENEEA. Unmatched junction bases numbered 3, after V lost 4 bases and J lost 1 base. This CDR3 has 15 amino acids. The DNA of the CDR3 is TGTGCCAGCAGCTCGGGACAGGGTGGCACAGATACGCAGTATTTT. Translating it yields CASSSGQGGTDTQYF. The full variable domain, in which reference TRBV11-3 and TRBJ2-3 provide the parts outside the CDR3, is EAGVVQSPRYKIIEKKQPVAFWCNPISGHNTLYWYLQNLGQGPELLIRYENEEAVDDSQLPKDRFSAERLKGVDSTLKIQPAELGDSAVYLCASSSGQGGTDTQYFGPGTRLTVL.

In the case of this clonotype: A much larger clone is a single base away; this may be a read error. The rearrangement uses TRBV28 and TRBJ1-1; possibly TRBD1 for D (5 bases). Germline assignment: CDR1 MDHEN and CDR2 SYDVKM. V shed 7 bases and J shed 11 bases, with 17 bases lying between them. The CDR3 is 12 residues long. Here the CDR3 reads CASMGGLVDAFF. CDR3 DNA sequence: TGTGCCAGCATGGGGGGGTTGGTTGATGCTTTCTTT. Based on the CDR3 plus reference TRBV28 and TRBJ1-1, the full variable domain is DVKVTQSSRYLVKRTGEKVFLECVQDMDHENMFWYRQDPGLGLRLIYFSYDVKMKEKGDIPEGYSVSREKKERFSLILESASTNQTSMYLCASMGGLVDAFFGQGTRLTVV.

This clonotype was found many times. This chain connects TRBV6-1 to TRBJ2-3, with D perhaps TRBD1 (7 bases). The germline V gene encodes CDR1 MNHNS and CDR2 SASEGT. The CDR3 covers 15 residues. V gave up 7 bases and J gave up 0 bases, with 14 bases separating them. This CDR3 is CASIQQGTSTDTQYF. CDR3 nucleotide sequence: TGTGCCAGCATCCAACAGGGGACTAGCACAGATACGCAGTATTTT.

This clonotype was seen repeatedly, ten times or more. The chain combines TRBV7-8 with TRBJ1-2; no firm D call. With 3 bases removed from V and 7 bases from J, the gap between germline ends came to 15 bases. The CDR3 loop spans 14 amino acids. Germline values: CDR1 SGHVS, CDR2 FQNEAQ. CDR3 loop: CASSFPVGNGGYTF. The CDR3 DNA sequence: TGTGCCAGCAGCTTCCCAGTGGGGAACGGTGGCTACACCTTC.

This clonotype was found many times. The chain uses TRBV7-2 and TRBJ2-1, with a possible D match to TRBD2 (7 bases). The CDR3 is 14 residues long. V lost 7 bases and J 5 bases, leaving 15 bases between the germline ends. CDR1 SGHTA and CDR2 FQGNSA come from the germline V gene. The CDR3 DNA follows: TGTGCCAGCAAGGGGGGGGGCCCCCACAATGAGCAGTTCTTC. Protein: CASKGGGPHNEQFF.

This clonotype came up a few times. The genes are TRBV20-1 and TRBJ1-1, with 10 bases aligning to TRBD1. V trimming: 3 bases; J trimming: 3 bases; junction bases outside the gene matches: 7. Germline loops: CDR1 DFQATT, CDR2 SNEGSKA (reference sequence). CDR3 length: 15 residues. The CDR3 DNA is TGCAGTGCTAGCCGGGACAGGGGATGGGACACTGAAGCTTTCTTT. Translating gives CSASRDRGWDTEAFF.

A note on this clonotype: At one end, the junction sequence differs from germline, possibly due to a read error. This chain uses TRBV2 with TRBJ2-5; 8 bases are a match to TRBD2. Looked up from germline, CDR1 is SNHLY and CDR2 is FYNNEI. The CDR3 totals 12 residues. The CDR3 spells CASRPGGAQTHF. The CDR3 DNA follows: TGTGCCAGCAGACCCGGGGGGGCCCAGACCCACTTC. Full variable domain (missing parts from reference TRBV2 and TRBJ2-5): EPEVTQTPSHQVTQMGQEVILRCVPISNHLYFYWYRQILGQKVEFLVSFYNNEISEKSEIFDDQFSVERPDGSNFTLKIRSTKLEDSAMYFCASRPGGAQTHFGPGTRLLVL.